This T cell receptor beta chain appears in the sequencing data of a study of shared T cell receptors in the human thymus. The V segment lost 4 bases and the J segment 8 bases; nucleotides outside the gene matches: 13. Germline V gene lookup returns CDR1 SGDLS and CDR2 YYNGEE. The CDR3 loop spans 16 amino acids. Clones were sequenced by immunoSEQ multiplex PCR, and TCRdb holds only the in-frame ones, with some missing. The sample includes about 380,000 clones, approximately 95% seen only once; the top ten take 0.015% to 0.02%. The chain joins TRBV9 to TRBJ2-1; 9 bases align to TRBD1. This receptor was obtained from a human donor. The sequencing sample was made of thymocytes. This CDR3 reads CASSPPRDRVPYEQFF. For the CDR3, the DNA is TGTGCCAGCAGCCCCCCCCGGGACAGGGTGCCTTATGAGCAGTTCTTC.